The rows below give T cell receptor beta chains drawn from one sample of a study of blood T cell repertoires in COVID-19. The protocol was immunoSEQ multiplex PCR, while the TCRdb copy is restricted to in-frame clones and leaves out a portion. The table lists about 58,000 clones, about 83% of them singletons, with approximately 5% in the top ten. Sequencing was carried out using peripheral blood. These receptors were taken from a man aged 40-49 years with active COVID-19. The CDR3 runs from the conserved cysteine through the conserved F or W. Each record gives: CDR3 length, clone size, J gene, D gene, V gene, CDR3 DNA, CDR3 protein. A D gene is named only where the DNA matches it firmly. The size field is filled for only some rows; it gives once, few, many or a size class.

>17|NA|TRBJ1-5|TRBD1|TRBV28
TGTGCCAGCAGCCCGCCCGGGACAGGGATTGACAATCAGCCCCAGCATTTT
CASSPPGTGIDNQPQHF
>12|once|TRBJ2-5|NA|TRBV6-1
TGTGCCAGCAGTGAGCAGTTCGAGACCCAGTACTTC
CASSEQFETQYF
>13|NA|TRBJ1-6|NA|TRBV11-2
TGTGCCAGCAGCTCCAGGGTCAATTCACCCCTCCACTTT
CASSSRVNSPLHF
>15|NA|TRBJ2-1|TRBD2|TRBV7-3
TGTGCCAGCAGCTTAATGCGGGAGGGCCCGAATGAGCAGTTCTTC
CASSLMREGPNEQFF
>14|once|TRBJ1-4|TRBD1|TRBV3-1/TRBV3-2
TGTGCCAGCACCCTACAGGGGACCAATGAAAAACTGTTTTTT
CASTLQGTNEKLFF
>17|NA|TRBJ1-5|NA|TRBV18
TGTGCCAGCTCTCCCACAATACACGCAGGGGAACATCAGCCCCAGCATTTT
CASSPTIHAGEHQPQHF
>13|medium-sized|TRBJ1-5|NA|TRBV30
TGTGCCTGGAGTCGAGGAGAAGGTCAGCCCCAGCATTTT
CAWSRGEGQPQHF
>15|NA|TRBJ2-2|NA|TRBV19
TGTGCCAGTAGTATACTGGGACAAGACACCGGGGAGCTGTTTTTT
CASSILGQDTGELFF
>17|once|TRBJ2-2|TRBD1|TRBV19
TGTGCCAGTAGGGAGATTCGGGGGCAGGGGGCCGCCGGGGAGCTGTTTTTT
CASREIRGQGAAGELFF
>15|NA|TRBJ2-3|NA|TRBV7-6
TGTGCCAGCAGCTTATTCCCAGGGCACACAGATACGCAGTATTTT
CASSLFPGHTDTQYF
>13|once|TRBJ2-3|NA|TRBV27
TGTGCCAGCAAAGAATTGGGGGGAGGAGACCGGTATTTT
CASKELGGGDRYF
>16|NA|TRBJ2-7|TRBD1|TRBV7-9
TGTGCCAGCAGCTTAGGTTCCATGACAGGGTATTACGAGCAGTACTTC
CASSLGSMTGYYEQYF
>13|NA|TRBJ1-2|NA|TRBV28
TGTGCCAGCAGCCCCGGACAGAACTATGGCTACACCTTC
CASSPGQNYGYTF
>12|NA|TRBJ2-5|NA|TRBV9
TGTGCCAGCAGCCCCCCTTCAGAGACCCAGTACTTC
CASSPPSETQYF
>13|NA|TRBJ1-5|TRBD1|TRBV28
TGTGCCAGCAGTCGGACAGGGAATCAGCCCCAGCATTTT
CASSRTGNQPQHF
>11|NA|TRBJ2-7|NA|TRBV12-3/TRBV12-4
TGTGCCAGCAGTTTAGCCGGCGAGCAGTACTTC
CASSLAGEQYF
>14|NA|TRBJ2-2|TRBD1|TRBV28
TGTGCCAGTTCGGGACAGGGGAACACCGGGGAGCTGTTTTTT
CASSGQGNTGELFF
>15|NA|TRBJ2-1|TRBD1|TRBV11-3
TGTGCCAGCAGCTCCGGGACAGGGGCATTCAATGAGCAGTTCTTC
CASSSGTGAFNEQFF
>16|NA|TRBJ2-7|TRBD2|TRBV6-2/TRBV6-3
TGTGCCAGCAGCCTAGAGGGTGCGGGAGCATCCTACGAGCAGTACTTC
CASSLEGAGASYEQYF
>17|NA|TRBJ2-1|NA|TRBV15
TGTGCCACCAGCAGGGCCCAGGCGGGGAGCTCCTACAATGAGCAGTTCTTC
CATSRAQAGSSYNEQFF
>17|NA|TRBJ2-7|NA|TRBV5-1
TGCGCCAGCAGCTTGGGGGGGCTAGCTCCCCCCCTCTACGAGCAGTACTTC
CASSLGGLAPPLYEQYF
>16|NA|TRBJ1-5|NA|TRBV19
TGTGCCAGTAGTTTCCCGGGGAGACATAGCAATCAGCCCCAGCATTTT
CASSFPGRHSNQPQHF
>14|NA|TRBJ2-1|TRBD2|TRBV28
TGTGCCAGCAGTGTCCCTGGACTAGTAGATGAGCAGTTCTTC
CASSVPGLVDEQFF
>16|NA|TRBJ2-3|TRBD1|TRBV6-4
TGTGCCATACGGCCCCCGGACAGGGGTTCTACAGATACGCAGTATTTT
CAIRPPDRGSTDTQYF
>15|NA|TRBJ1-1|NA|TRBV7-3
TGTGCCAGCAGCTTAAATGGGGGAGGGAACACTGAAGCTTTCTTT
CASSLNGGGNTEAFF
>14|NA|TRBJ1-1|TRBD1|TRBV30
TGTGCCTGGAGTGTGGGACAGTCGAACACTGAAGCTTTCTTT
CAWSVGQSNTEAFF
>16|NA|TRBJ2-3|TRBD1|TRBV10-1
TGCGCCAGCAGTGCGGCGAGAGGACAGGGGGCGGATACGCAGTATTTT
CASSAARGQGADTQYF
>14|NA|TRBJ2-5|NA|TRBV19
TGTGCCAGTAGTATAGAAGCGGAGGCCAGAACCCAGTACTTC
CASSIEAEARTQYF
>14|NA|TRBJ1-2|NA|TRBV5-1
TGCGCCAGCAGCTGGGGGACAACCCAAAAAGGCTACACCTTC
CASSWGTTQKGYTF
>16|NA|TRBJ2-5|TRBD2|TRBV11-3
TGTGCCAGCAGCTCGAGGACTAGCGGAGGAGGGGAGACCCAGTACTTC
CASSSRTSGGGETQYF
>15|NA|TRBJ1-5|TRBD1|TRBV28
TGTGCCAGCAGTTTACCCCCGACAGGGGGTCAGCCCCAGCATTTT
CASSLPPTGGQPQHF
>16|NA|TRBJ2-3|TRBD2|TRBV9
TGTGCCAGCAGCGGATTCCTAGCGGGGACCACAGATACGCAGTATTTT
CASSGFLAGTTDTQYF
>12|NA|TRBJ1-1|NA|TRBV27
TGTGCCAGCAGTTTTCCGGGTGGTGAAGCTTTCTTT
CASSFPGGEAFF
>16|NA|TRBJ2-3|TRBD2|TRBV11-3
TGTGCCAGCAGCTTGACTAGCGGGAGTGTGACAGATACGCAGTATTTT
CASSLTSGSVTDTQYF
>13|NA|TRBJ2-6|NA|TRBV12-3/TRBV12-4
TGTGCCAGCACCGACAGGGGGGCCAACGTCCTGACTTTC
CASTDRGANVLTF
>17|NA|TRBJ2-1|NA|TRBV6-1
TGTGCCAGCAGTGAAGAAGGCGGGCCGAGCTCCTACAATGAGCAGTTCTTC
CASSEEGGPSSYNEQFF
>16|NA|TRBJ2-3|NA|TRBV4-1
TGCGCCAGCAGCCAAGAATCTAGCCGAAGCACAGATACGCAGTATTTT
CASSQESSRSTDTQYF
>15|NA|TRBJ2-3|NA|TRBV5-1
TGCGCCAGCAGCTTATCGGACCCGGGGGTAGATACGCAGTATTTT
CASSLSDPGVDTQYF
>13|NA|TRBJ1-1|NA|TRBV7-9
TGTGCCAGCAGCCGCCCAGTGGTCACTGAAGCTTTCTTT
CASSRPVVTEAFF
>13|NA|TRBJ1-2|NA|TRBV4-2
TGTGCCAGCAGCCAAGGAGGAATTTATGGCTACACCTTC
CASSQGGIYGYTF
>23|few|TRBJ1-1|NA|TRBV27
TGTGCCAGCAGTCCACGATTAACCGGGAGCCGTTCAAGTATCTTGGAGGAGGGGACTGAAGCTTTCTTT
CASSPRLTGSRSSILEEGTEAFF
>13|NA|TRBJ1-1|NA|TRBV6-2/TRBV6-3
TGTGCCAGCAGTTTCACACTAACAGGGGAAGCTTTCTTT
CASSFTLTGEAFF
>14|NA|TRBJ2-1|NA|TRBV9
TGTGCCAGCAGCGCGTCCCGGGACAACTACGAGCAGTTCTTC
CASSASRDNYEQFF
>12|NA|TRBJ2-1|NA|TRBV3-1/TRBV3-2
TGTGCCAGCAGCTACAGGTCGAATGAGCAGTTCTTC
CASSYRSNEQFF
>17|NA|TRBJ2-3|TRBD1|TRBV5-4
TGTGCCAGCAGCACCGGGACAGGGGGTACCTACACAGATACGCAGTATTTT
CASSTGTGGTYTDTQYF
>15|NA|TRBJ1-2|NA|TRBV5-1
TGCGCCAGCAGCTCCGGCGGTGGGGCGAGCTATGGCTACACCTTC
CASSSGGGASYGYTF